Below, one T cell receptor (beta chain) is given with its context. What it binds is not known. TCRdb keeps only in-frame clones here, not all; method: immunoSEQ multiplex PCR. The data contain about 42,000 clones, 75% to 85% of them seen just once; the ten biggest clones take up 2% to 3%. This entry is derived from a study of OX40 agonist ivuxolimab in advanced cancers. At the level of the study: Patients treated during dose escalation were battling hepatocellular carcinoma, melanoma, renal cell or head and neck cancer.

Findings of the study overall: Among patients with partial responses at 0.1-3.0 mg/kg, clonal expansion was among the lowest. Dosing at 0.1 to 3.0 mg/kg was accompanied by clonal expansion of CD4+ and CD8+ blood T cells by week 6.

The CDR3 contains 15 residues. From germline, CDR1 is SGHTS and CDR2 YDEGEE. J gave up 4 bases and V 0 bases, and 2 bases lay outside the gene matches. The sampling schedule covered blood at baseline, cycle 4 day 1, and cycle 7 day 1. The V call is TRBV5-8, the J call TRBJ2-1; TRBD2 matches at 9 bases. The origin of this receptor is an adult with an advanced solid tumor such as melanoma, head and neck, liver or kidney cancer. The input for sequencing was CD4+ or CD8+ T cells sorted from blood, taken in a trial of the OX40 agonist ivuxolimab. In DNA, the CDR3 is TGTGCCAGCAGCTTGGTTAGCGGGAGTTACAATGAGCAGTTCTTC. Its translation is CASSLVSGSYNEQFF.